Each of the 18 T cell receptor beta chains below was sequenced from the same sample in a study of cytomegalovirus exposure and HLA in healthy donors. This PCR relied on a set of 60 Vbeta primers and 13 Jbeta primers. Libraries were prepared by immunoSEQ multiplex PCR; TCRdb keeps only in-frame clonotypes and omits some of them. The sample records under 90,000 clones, 85% to 90% being singletons. Sequenced: PBMCs. These receptors all stem from a man between 18 and 35 years old in good health and CMV-seronegative.

This chain links TRBV7-9 with TRBJ2-5; D call uncertain. The germline CDR1 and CDR2 sequences are SEHNR and FQNEAQ (reference sequence). V lost 5 bases and J 0 bases, leaving 19 bases between the germline ends. The CDR3 length is 17 residues. The CDR3 coding sequence is TGTGCCAGCAGCCCCCCGCCGGCAGGAACGTACCAAGAGACCCAGTACTTC. As protein: CASSPPPAGTYQETQYF.

The chain couples TRBV5-3 to TRBJ1-2; D might be TRBD1 (5 bases). TRBV5-3 is an ORF, with its function uncertain. The CDR3 sequence is 16 residues long. The germline V and J ends were trimmed by 2 bases and 4 bases, with 18 bases remaining between them. CDR3 region: CARSLPQGCGSYGYTF. The CDR3 coding sequence is TGTGCCAGAAGCTTACCCCAGGGATGTGGGTCCTATGGCTACACCTTC.

CDR3 nucleotides: TGTGCCTCCCAACCGGGACAGGGTTATGGTGTAACCCACGAGCAGTACTTC. Its protein is CASQPGQGYGVTHEQYF. The chain is built from TRBV30 and TRBJ2-7; 9 bases are shared with TRBD1. The CDR3 sequence is 17 residues long. Germline trimming cut 7 bases from V and 5 bases from J; bases unmatched to any gene: 21. Germline V gene lookup returns CDR1 GTSNPN and CDR2 SVGIG (reference sequence). The variable domain in full, completed from reference TRBV30 and TRBJ2-7, reads SQTIHQWPATLVQPVGSPLSLECTVEGTSNPNLYWYRQAAGRGLQLLFYSVGIGQISSEVPQNLSASRPQDRQFILSSKKLLLSDSGFYLCASQPGQGYGVTHEQYFGPGTRLTVT.

This chain links TRBV6-5 with TRBJ1-2; 7 bases align to TRBD1. CDR1 MNHEY and CDR2 SVGAGI come from the germline V gene. CDR3 length: 15 residues. The V segment lost 6 bases and the J segment 4 bases; nucleotides outside the gene matches: 11. The CDR3 nucleotides read TGTGCCAGCAGCCTCTACGGACAGGAACTCTATGGCTACACCTTC. Translating it yields CASSLYGQELYGYTF.

This clone appeared once. J is TRBJ2-6 and V is TRBV28; D possibly corresponds to TRBD1 (6 bases). Trimming removed 2 bases at V and 2 bases at J, with 7 bases between. Germline CDR1 reads MDHEN; CDR2 reads SYDVKM. The CDR3 runs to 15 residues. The CDR3 DNA reads TGTGCCAGCAGTTTAAACAGGGCTGGGGCCAACGTCCTGACTTTC. This gives the protein CASSLNRAGANVLTF.

The rearrangement joins TRBV5-1 to TRBJ2-1; the match to TRBD2 covers 11 bases. Looked up from germline, CDR1 is SGHRS and CDR2 is YFSETQ. With V trimmed by 4 bases and J by 7 bases, 10 bases remained unmatched. This CDR3 contains 16 residues. The CDR3 region has the DNA TGCGCCAGCAGCCAGCTACTAGCGGGAGCTGGGAATGAGCAGTTCTTC. It specifies CASSQLLAGAGNEQFF.

The chain has TRBV7-3 and TRBJ2-2; D not resolved. The CDR3 covers 16 residues. Germline assignment: CDR1 SGHTA and CDR2 FQGTGA. Trimming stripped 1 base from V and 2 bases from J, with 11 bases between. CDR3 nucleotide sequence: TGTGCCAGCAGCTTAAACGGAGTCCTAAACACCGGGGAGCTGTTTTTT. Encoded protein: CASSLNGVLNTGELFF.

The chain employs TRBV5-4 and TRBJ2-7; the match to TRBD1 covers 9 bases. The CDR3 consists of 14 residues. CDR1 SGHNT and CDR2 YYREEE come from the germline V gene (reference sequence). V trimming: 4 bases; J trimming: 3 bases; junction bases outside the gene matches: 5. CDR3 residues: CASSVGQGFYEQYF. The CDR3, as DNA: TGTGCCAGCAGCGTGGGACAGGGATTCTACGAGCAGTACTTC.

V usage is TRBV5-6 and J usage is TRBJ2-2; TRBD2 agrees at 7 bases. The CDR3 is 16 residues long. Trimming removed 1 base from V and 6 bases from J; junction bases left unmatched: 9. Per germline, CDR1 SGHDT and CDR2 YYEEEE. CDR3 in amino acids: CASSLIAGHGAGELFF. The CDR3 region has the DNA TGTGCCAGCAGCTTGATAGCGGGTCACGGGGCCGGGGAGCTGTTTTTT.

The chain combines TRBV5-1 with TRBJ1-1; maybe TRBD1 (5 bases). Looked up from germline, CDR1 is SGHRS and CDR2 is YFSETQ. This CDR3 is built from 13 residues. Trimming removed 0 bases at V and 7 bases at J, with 10 bases between. As DNA, the CDR3 is TGCGCCAGCAGCTTGGTAGGACACGGTGAAGCTTTCTTT. Its translation: CASSLVGHGEAFF.

The sample holds one count of this clone. The chain links TRBV11-2 to TRBJ2-1; TRBD2 aligns across 7 bases. The germline V gene encodes CDR1 SGHAT and CDR2 FQNNGV. This CDR3 is 18 amino acids long. Trimming removed 4 bases from V and 1 base from J; junction bases left unmatched: 13. CDR3 sequence: CASSSPWIPGGSYNEQFF. The CDR3, as DNA: TGTGCCAGCAGCTCCCCATGGATTCCGGGAGGATCCTACAATGAGCAGTTCTTC.

The chain joins TRBV19 to TRBJ2-7; 8 positions agree with TRBD2. The CDR3 is 15 residues long. The germline gives CDR1 LNHDA, CDR2 SQIVND (reference sequence). Trimming took 3 bases from V and 0 from J; bases not matched to a gene: 4. CDR3 sequence (DNA): TGTGCCAGTAGTATTTTGGCGGGAGGCTCCTACGAGCAGTACTTC. This gives the protein CASSILAGGSYEQYF.

The chain carries TRBV5-5 and TRBJ1-4; 9 bases align to TRBD1. The germline CDR1 and CDR2 sequences are SGHKS and YYEKEE (reference sequence). This CDR3 has 18 amino acids. V trimming: 4 bases; J trimming: 2 bases; junction bases outside the gene matches: 12. The CDR3 nucleotides are TGTGCCAGCAGCCCGATAACAGGGGGCGCCTATACTAATGAAAAACTGTTTTTT. Its protein is CASSPITGGAYTNEKLFF. The variable domain in full, with the rest retrieved from reference TRBV5-5 and TRBJ1-4, is DAGVTQSPTHLIKTRGQQVTLRCSPISGHKSVSWYQQVLGQGPQFIFQYYEKEERGRGNFPDRFSARQFPNYSSELNVNALLLGDSALYLCASSPITGGAYTNEKLFFGSGTQLSVL.

This sequence joins TRBV28 and TRBJ1-5, with 7 bases lining up with TRBD1. This CDR3 comprises 16 residues. Germline V gives CDR1 MDHEN, CDR2 SYDVKM. J gave up 4 bases and V 3 bases, and 9 bases lay outside the gene matches. The CDR3 sequence: CASSFTPDRPNQPQHF. The CDR3 DNA follows: TGTGCCAGCAGTTTCACCCCGGACAGGCCTAATCAGCCCCAGCATTTT.

This clone was seen only once. J is TRBJ1-1 and V is TRBV5-1; weak D call: TRBD1 (5 bases). V shed 7 bases and J shed 4 bases, with 11 bases lying between them. From germline, CDR1 is SGHRS and CDR2 YFSETQ. The CDR3 is 12 amino acids. The CDR3 DNA sequence: TGCGCCAGCGTCGGGAGGGGCACTGAAGCTTTCTTT. This sequence encodes CASVGRGTEAFF. The full variable domain, with the rest looked up from reference TRBV5-1 and TRBJ1-1, is KAGVTQTPRYLIKTRGQQVTLSCSPISGHRSVSWYQQTPGQGLQFLFEYFSETQRNKGNFPGRFSGRQFSNSRSEMNVSTLELGDSALYLCASVGRGTEAFFGQGTRLTVV.

The gene calls are TRBV18 and TRBJ2-7; TRBD1 aligns across 9 bases. This CDR3 comprises 14 residues. Germline V gene sequence: CDR1 KGHSH, CDR2 LQKENI. V was clipped by 6 bases and J by 8 bases; unmatched bases: 11. This chain's CDR3 is CASSAGTGNGQQYF. The CDR3 nucleotides are TGTGCCAGCTCCGCCGGGACAGGGAATGGGCAGCAGTACTTC.

The chain joins TRBV5-1 to TRBJ2-5; 9 bases map to TRBD2. This CDR3 region has 17 residues. J lost 2 bases, V lost 0 bases, and 8 bases had no gene match. Germline loops: CDR1 SGHRS, CDR2 YFSETQ. CDR3 DNA: TGCGCCAGCAGCTTGGGGTCTAGCGGGATGTCACAAGAGACCCAGTACTTC. The encoded protein is CASSLGSSGMSQETQYF.

The chain couples TRBV6-5 to TRBJ1-5; D is undetermined. The CDR3 sequence is 14 residues long. The ends were cut back, 5 bases at V and 4 bases at J, with 12 bases in the middle. Germline values: CDR1 MNHEY, CDR2 SVGAGI. The CDR3 sequence is CASSRSNNNQPQHF. The CDR3 region has the DNA TGTGCCAGCAGTAGGAGTAACAATAATCAGCCCCAGCATTTT.